The 29 T cell receptor beta chains in this list originate from one sample, sequenced in a study of tumor T cells in aggressive B-cell lymphoma. Clones were sequenced by immunoSEQ multiplex PCR, and TCRdb holds only the in-frame ones, with some missing. The data contain 4,000 to 6,000 clones, around 94% of them seen just once; the ten biggest clones take up less than 4.5%. The specimen was tumor tissue. These receptors originate from an adult with diffuse large B cell lymphoma.

The J gene is TRBJ1-6, the V gene TRBV18, with D tentatively TRBD1 (5 bases). The germline V gene encodes CDR1 KGHSH and CDR2 LQKENI. Trimming left V 4 bases short and J 0 bases short, with 10 bases between. This CDR3 has 16 residues. The chain's CDR3 is CASSQGSGSYNSPLHF. CDR3 DNA: TGTGCCAGCTCACAGGGGTCGGGCTCCTATAATTCACCCCTCCACTTT.

The gene calls are TRBV5-4 and TRBJ2-5; the match to TRBD1 covers 9 bases. Matching the DNA end better, TRBJ2-7 makes the J call doubtful. The germline CDR1 and CDR2 sequences are SGHNT and YYREEE (reference sequence). The CDR3 contains 15 residues. The CDR3 DNA is TGTGCCAGCAGCAACCCGGGACAGGGCTCCTACGAGCAGTACTTC. Protein product: CASSNPGQGSYEQYF.

The chain is built from TRBV19 and TRBJ2-3, with 7 positions matching TRBD2. The V segment lost 3 bases and the J segment 6 bases; nucleotides outside the gene matches: 9. Germline CDR1 is LNHDA and CDR2 is SQIVND (reference sequence). CDR3 length: 15 residues. The CDR3 here is CASSIGGTYGDTQYF. The CDR3 DNA reads as TGTGCCAGTAGTATCGGGGGGACTTATGGGGATACGCAGTATTTT.

The chain has TRBV2 and TRBJ2-3, with a weak D call TRBD2 (7 bases). CDR1 SNHLY and CDR2 FYNNEI come from the germline V gene. V shed 4 bases and J shed 5 bases, with 10 bases lying between them. This CDR3 has 13 amino acids. The CDR3 region is CASSAGGRDTQYF. DNA of the CDR3: TGTGCCAGCAGTGCGGGGGGCAGAGATACGCAGTATTTT.

This clone was detected only once. This rearrangement joins TRBV4-3 to TRBJ2-2; D is unclear. Trimming removed 3 bases from V and 1 base from J, with 6 bases in between. This CDR3 is built from 14 residues. Germline V gives CDR1 LGHNA, CDR2 YSLEER. This chain's CDR3 is CASSQGWNTGELFF. Here the CDR3 DNA reads TGCGCCAGCAGCCAGGGCTGGAACACCGGGGAGCTGTTTTTT.

The chain links TRBV29-1 to TRBJ2-7, with 8 nucleotides matching TRBD1. CDR1 SQVTM and CDR2 ANQGSEA come from the germline V gene. CDR3 length: 16 residues. V lost 3 bases to trimming and J lost 6 bases; unmatched junction nucleotides: 16. The CDR3, as DNA: TGCAGCGTTGAGGGCGGGACAGGCCTCAGGGTAGGCGAGCAGTACTTC. Translated: CSVEGGTGLRVGEQYF.

V is TRBV29-1 and J is TRBJ1-2, with 7 bases identical to TRBD1. Germline CDR1 SQVTM, CDR2 ANQGSEA. V lost 4 bases, J lost 4 bases, and 6 bases stayed unmatched. This CDR3 is 13 amino acids long. CDR3 bases: TGCAGCGTTGCGATCCAGGGGGGCTATGGCTACACCTTC. The encoded protein is CSVAIQGGYGYTF.

The chain has TRBV27 and TRBJ2-5, with 9 nucleotides matching TRBD1. The CDR3 sequence is 14 residues long. V shed 5 bases and J 2 bases; nucleotides not matched to a gene: 3. Germline CDR1 reads MNHEY; CDR2 reads SMNVEV (reference sequence). The CDR3 here is CASSQGTGQETQYF. As DNA, the CDR3 is TGTGCCAGCAGTCAAGGGACAGGGCAAGAGACCCAGTACTTC.

This clone was recorded only once. The CDR3 region has the DNA TGTGCCAGCAGTGAAACAGACAATGAGCAGTTCTTC. Amino acid sequence: CASSETDNEQFF. This chain links TRBV6-1 with TRBJ2-1; the D is unclear. V lost 2 bases and J 5 bases, leaving 4 bases between the germline ends. CDR1 is MNHNS, CDR2 SASEGT, per germline. The CDR3 length is 12 residues.

This clone was observed once. V gene TRBV18 combines with J gene TRBJ2-1; a possible D gene is TRBD2 (6 bases). CDR1 is KGHSH, CDR2 LQKENI, per germline. V lost 6 bases to trimming and J lost 1 base, with 10 bases between them. The CDR3 loop spans 14 amino acids. This CDR3 reads CASSLAGSYNEQFF. CDR3 coding DNA: TGTGCCAGCTCCCTTGCGGGGTCCTACAATGAGCAGTTCTTC.

This clone was observed once. The gene calls are TRBV4-1 and TRBJ2-7; D is unresolved. Trimming took off 1 base at V and 3 bases at J, with 13 bases between the two ends. CDR1 MGHRA and CDR2 YSYEKL come from the germline V gene. The CDR3 has 15 amino acids. Written as DNA, the CDR3 is TGCGCCAGCAGCCAAGTAACGGAGCAGTACTACGAGCAGTACTTC. This gives the protein CASSQVTEQYYEQYF.

The rearrangement joins TRBV5-1 to TRBJ2-2, with 10 nucleotides matching TRBD2. Germline trimming cut 2 bases from V and 4 bases from J; bases unmatched to any gene: 8. This CDR3 has 17 residues. The germline gives CDR1 SGHRS, CDR2 YFSETQ. The CDR3 here is CASSFGLAGDRTGELFF. The DNA for the CDR3 is TGCGCCAGCAGCTTTGGGCTAGCGGGAGATCGCACCGGGGAGCTGTTTTTT.

The genes are TRBV7-9 and TRBJ1-4; D is undetermined. Germline V gives CDR1 SEHNR, CDR2 FQNEAQ (reference sequence). CDR3 size: 13 residues. Trimming removed 6 bases from V and 7 bases from J, with 12 bases in between. The CDR3 coding sequence is TGTGCCAGCAGTCAAGGAGAATCTGAAAAACTGTTTTTT. Amino acid sequence: CASSQGESEKLFF.

J is TRBJ2-2 and V is TRBV19; 8 bases are shared with TRBD1. Trimming took 6 bases from V and 6 from J; bases not matched to a gene: 0. Germline V gene data show CDR1 as LNHDA and CDR2 as SQIVND (reference sequence). The length of the CDR3 is 12 residues. The DNA of the CDR3 is TGTGCCAGTAGGACAGGGGCCGGGGAGCTGTTTTTT. This translates into CASRTGAGELFF.

The chain combines TRBV27 with TRBJ2-7, with D perhaps matching TRBD2 (5 bases). Germline loops: CDR1 MNHEY, CDR2 SMNVEV (reference sequence). The CDR3 runs to 12 residues. Between the trimmed V and J ends, which lost 2 bases and 5 bases, there was a span of 7 bases. The CDR3 DNA reads as TGTGCCAGCAGTTTACTGGGAGACGAGCAGTACTTC. This translates into CASSLLGDEQYF.

There are a few counts of this clone. The rearrangement links TRBV21-1 to TRBJ1-1. TRBV21-1 is assigned pseudogene status. The CDR3 runs to 17 residues. In DNA, the CDR3 is TGTGCCAGCAGCAAAGCTAAGGGGAGGAGAGGGAACACTGAAGCTTTCTTT. Protein: CASSKAKGRRGNTEAFF.

The rearrangement links TRBV4-2 to TRBJ1-1; D gene unclear. V gave up 1 base and J gave up 0 bases, with 9 bases separating them. This CDR3 contains 15 residues. Germline V lookup: CDR1 LGHNA, CDR2 YNFKEQ. The CDR3 reads CASSQADLMNTEAFF. The CDR3, as DNA: TGTGCCAGCAGCCAAGCAGACTTAATGAACACTGAAGCTTTCTTT.

This rearrangement joins TRBV18 to TRBJ2-7; D unresolved. The CDR3 is 16 residues long. Trimming left V 2 bases short and J 4 bases short, with 18 bases between. CDR1 is KGHSH and CDR2 is LQKENI in the germline V gene. The CDR3 DNA follows: TGTGCCAGCTCACCAAGAGTAAGAATTACTCGGTACGAGCAGTACTTC. Amino acid sequence: CASSPRVRITRYEQYF.

V usage is TRBV4-3 and J usage is TRBJ2-1; D is perhaps TRBD2 (5 bases). The CDR3 loop spans 17 amino acids. Trimming took 0 bases from V and 3 from J, leaving 15 bases between them. The germline V gene has CDR1 LGHNA and CDR2 YSLEER. This chain's CDR3 is CASSQEGRRAYYNEQFF. In DNA form, the CDR3 reads TGCGCCAGCAGCCAAGAAGGACGGCGGGCTTACTACAATGAGCAGTTCTTC.

The V and J genes are TRBV27 and TRBJ2-2; tentative D call: TRBD1 (5 bases). Germline V gene data show CDR1 as MNHEY and CDR2 as SMNVEV (reference sequence). This CDR3 is built from 14 residues. Trimming shortened V by 6 bases and J by 6 bases, and 14 bases separated the two germline ends. CDR3 nucleotides: TGTGCCAGCAGGTCCCCAGGGTCCCCCGGGGAGCTGTTTTTT. Translated: CASRSPGSPGELFF.

V is TRBV27 and J is TRBJ2-5; 7 nucleotides match TRBD1. V shed 5 bases, J shed 0 bases, and the junction held 3 bases outside the gene matches. There are 14 residues in the CDR3. CDR1 is MNHEY, CDR2 SMNVEV, per germline (reference sequence). In DNA form, the CDR3 reads TGTGCCAGCAGTCTGACAGGGTACCAAGAGACCCAGTACTTC. This gives the protein CASSLTGYQETQYF.

This chain joins TRBV19 and TRBJ2-5; 8 bases align to TRBD2. This CDR3 contains 14 residues. Germline V gene lookup returns CDR1 LNHDA and CDR2 SQIVND (reference sequence). V shed 3 bases, J shed 5 bases, and the junction held 5 bases outside the gene matches. The CDR3 DNA follows: TGTGCCAGTAGTATTAAGCGGGGGCTTGAGACCCAGTACTTC. Protein: CASSIKRGLETQYF.

The chain has TRBV19 and TRBJ2-7, with 7 bases fitting TRBD1. Trimming at V came to 5 bases and at J to 1 base, leaving 8 bases not matched to a gene. From germline, CDR1 is LNHDA and CDR2 SQIVND (reference sequence). The CDR3 contains 15 residues. The CDR3 sequence is CASSWDSQLSYEQYF. The CDR3 region has the DNA TGTGCCAGTAGTTGGGACAGCCAACTTTCCTACGAGCAGTACTTC.

The chain carries TRBV28 and TRBJ2-7; 7 nucleotides match TRBD2. V lost 1 base to trimming and J lost 5 bases; unmatched junction nucleotides: 5. CDR3 length: 14 amino acids. Germline CDR1 and CDR2: MDHEN and SYDVKM. This CDR3 reads CASSLLGGNHEQYF. The DNA of the CDR3 is TGTGCCAGCAGTTTATTGGGGGGGAACCACGAGCAGTACTTC.

This chain joins TRBV30 and TRBJ1-3; maybe TRBD1 (5 bases). Germline assignment: CDR1 GTSNPN and CDR2 SVGIG (reference sequence). The CDR3 runs to 15 residues. The germline V and J ends were trimmed by 0 bases and 0 bases, with 9 bases remaining between them. The CDR3 reads CAWSVGDFSGNTIYF. The CDR3 region has the DNA TGTGCCTGGAGTGTAGGGGATTTCTCTGGAAACACCATATATTTT.

This chain joins TRBV5-1 and TRBJ1-6, with D unclear. This CDR3 comprises 19 residues. V was clipped by 1 base and J by 7 bases, with 24 bases between them. Germline CDR1 is SGHRS and CDR2 is YFSETQ. This CDR3 is CASSLRASRESVMNSPLHF. The DNA of the CDR3 is TGCGCCAGCAGCTTGCGGGCAAGTAGGGAGAGTGTGATGAATTCACCCCTCCACTTT.

The J gene is TRBJ2-2, the V gene TRBV30, with D possibly matching TRBD2 (6 bases). V shed 8 bases and J shed 4 bases, with 23 bases lying between them. The length of the CDR3 is 16 residues. CDR1 is GTSNPN and CDR2 is SVGIG in the germline V gene (reference sequence). CDR3 DNA: TGTGCCCGGACGAAGCGGGCCCTCCGAGGCACCGGGGAGCTGTTTTTT. Translation: CARTKRALRGTGELFF.

The chain has TRBV29-1 and TRBJ2-7; 9 nucleotides align to TRBD1. Trimming took 4 bases from V and 4 from J; bases not matched to a gene: 5. This CDR3 is 13 amino acids long. Germline V gene data show CDR1 as SQVTM and CDR2 as ANQGSEA. The CDR3 is CSVVDRGAYEQYF. The CDR3 DNA is TGCAGCGTTGTGGACAGGGGTGCTTACGAGCAGTACTTC.

The V gene is TRBV7-3, the J gene TRBJ2-3; maybe TRBD1 (6 bases). CDR1 and CDR2 from the germline V gene are SGHTA and FQGTGA. Trimming left V 4 bases short and J 7 bases short, with 15 bases between. CDR3 length: 14 residues. CDR3 sequence: CASSSPGQDYTQYF. CDR3 nucleotide sequence: TGTGCCAGCAGCTCGCCGGGACAAGACTATACGCAGTATTTT.